This T cell receptor beta chain was retrieved from a study of T cell repertoires in cytomegalovirus infection. In the study overall: CMV infection plus the matching HLA type was flagged by public TCR beta signatures.

Whole-study results and caveats: Cumulative public TCR beta family frequency identified carriers of CMV plus the relevant HLA. HLA-C-restricted CMV-specific TCR beta clonotypes were dominant in the ex vivo response.

Germline CDR1 is KGHDR and CDR2 is SFDVKD. The V end was cut by 3 bases, the J end by 4 bases, with 10 bases between. This CDR3 has 14 amino acids. This clonotype was counted a few times. Antigen: not known. Via MiXCR, TCRdb re-called the reads, giving one row per CDR3 protein. The sample consists of about 330,000 distinct CDR3 sequences, about 35% of them appearing once. Sequencing used cultured PBMCs, obtained from culture after CMV antigen stimulation. This clonotype was sampled from a human donor in good health (CMV status not recorded). Some clones in this sample may be carry-over from other donors' samples. The chain has TRBV24-1 and TRBJ2-3; D not resolved. CDR3 sequence reads: CATSDPGEADTQYF. In DNA, the CDR3 is TGTGCCACCAGTGATCCCGGTGAAGCAGATACGCAGTATTTT.